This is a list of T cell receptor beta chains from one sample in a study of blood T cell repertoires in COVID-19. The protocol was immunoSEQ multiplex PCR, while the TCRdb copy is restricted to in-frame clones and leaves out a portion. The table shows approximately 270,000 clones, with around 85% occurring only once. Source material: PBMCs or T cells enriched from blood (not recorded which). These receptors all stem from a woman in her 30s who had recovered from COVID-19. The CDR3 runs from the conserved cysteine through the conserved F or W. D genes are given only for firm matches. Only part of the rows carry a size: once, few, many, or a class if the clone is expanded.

DNA: TGTGCCAGCACCGACGATGGGACTAGCGTAAACAATGAGCAGTTCTTC; CDR3: CASTDDGTSVNNEQFF; V: TRBV4-2; size: -; J: TRBJ2-1; D: TRBD2
DNA: TGTGCCACCGGACAGGCCCCCAATGAGCAGTTCTTC; CDR3: CATGQAPNEQFF; V: TRBV19; size: -; J: TRBJ2-1; D: TRBD1
DNA: TGCAGTGCTCCTACAGAGATAAGGCCCCATTTT; CDR3: CSAPTEIRPHF; V: TRBV20-1; size: -; J: TRBJ1-5; D: -
DNA: TGCAGTGCTAGTCCGCTTGACAGGGTTCCCTATAATTCACCCCTCCACTTT; CDR3: CSASPLDRVPYNSPLHF; V: TRBV20-1; size: -; J: TRBJ1-6; D: TRBD1
DNA: TGTGCCAGCAGTAGGGACAGGGGAACAGAGACCCAGTACTTC; CDR3: CASSRDRGTETQYF; V: TRBV5-8; size: -; J: TRBJ2-5; D: TRBD1
DNA: TGTGCCAGCAAGCCGGGCTCCGGGGCCTACGAGCAGTACTTC; CDR3: CASKPGSGAYEQYF; V: TRBV27; size: -; J: TRBJ2-7; D: -
DNA: TGTGCCTGGAGCCGGGACAGGGCGAATGAGCAGTTCTTC; CDR3: CAWSRDRANEQFF; V: TRBV30; size: few; J: TRBJ2-1; D: TRBD1
DNA: TGTGCCAGCAGCTTACCGGGACAGGGATACGAGCAGTACTTC; CDR3: CASSLPGQGYEQYF; V: TRBV5-4; size: -; J: TRBJ2-7; D: TRBD1
DNA: TGTGCCAGCAGCTTAGCGGCACTAGCGGGACCCACAGATACGCAGTATTTT; CDR3: CASSLAALAGPTDTQYF; V: TRBV7-9; size: -; J: TRBJ2-3; D: TRBD2
DNA: TGTGCCAGCAGCTTAGAAGGACTTACCGACTACGAGCAGTACTTC; CDR3: CASSLEGLTDYEQYF; V: TRBV7-2; size: -; J: TRBJ2-7; D: -
DNA: TGTGCCAGCAGCCCAACTACAGGGACTGGGGCCAACGTCCTGACTTTC; CDR3: CASSPTTGTGANVLTF; V: TRBV5-6; size: -; J: TRBJ2-6; D: -
DNA: TGTGCCAGCGGAAACGGAGGTGGCTACACCTTC; CDR3: CASGNGGGYTF; V: TRBV6-5; size: once; J: TRBJ1-2; D: -
DNA: TGCGCCAGCAGCCCCGAGCCCCTAGCGGGAGCCGGGGAGCTGTTTTTT; CDR3: CASSPEPLAGAGELFF; V: TRBV4-1; size: -; J: TRBJ2-2; D: TRBD2
DNA: TGTGCCTGGAGTGTACTCGGGGCGGGGGAGCAGTACTTC; CDR3: CAWSVLGAGEQYF; V: TRBV30; size: -; J: TRBJ2-7; D: -
DNA: TGTGCCAGCAGCTCCAGGACAGGGAAAGATGGCTACACCTTC; CDR3: CASSSRTGKDGYTF; V: TRBV7-2; size: -; J: TRBJ1-2; D: TRBD1
DNA: TGCGCCAGCAGCCAAGATCCGGGGGACGAGACCCAGTACTTC; CDR3: CASSQDPGDETQYF; V: TRBV4-1; size: -; J: TRBJ2-5; D: -